This TCR beta chain was recorded in a study of T cells in Graves' hyperthyroidism and ophthalmopathy. Study-level results: The model foresaw ophthalmopathy a median around 6.4 months prior to onset. Blood also held most thyroid clonotypes expanded beyond 0.001.

Thyroid ultrasound and orbital computed tomography, with clinical symptoms and serum thyroxine and TRAb, informed diagnoses. Extraction of PBMCs used approximately 10 ml of fresh peripheral blood. The ends were cut back, 5 bases at V and 3 bases at J, with 14 bases in the middle. Germline CDR1 DFQATT, CDR2 SNEGSKA (reference sequence). This CDR3 spans 14 amino acids. This clonotype was detected only a few times. Its antigen is still unknown. Amplification yielded TCR beta CDR3 regions, with RNA transcripts as the source. Primed by the HTBI set, a first-round RT-PCR was run on the TCR CDR3. Using its own MiXCR run on the multiplex PCR reads, TCRdb lists one record per CDR3 protein. The sample carries about 530,000 distinct CDR3 sequences, over 15% recorded once.

This chain joins TRBV20-1 and TRBJ1-5; tentatively, D is TRBD1 (5 bases). The sequenced material came from blood. The receptor was isolated from a young woman with Graves' ophthalmopathy. The CDR3 nucleotides read TGCAGTGCTGTTCGTCGGGACCCCAATCAGCCCCAGCATTTT. The encoded protein is CSAVRRDPNQPQHF.